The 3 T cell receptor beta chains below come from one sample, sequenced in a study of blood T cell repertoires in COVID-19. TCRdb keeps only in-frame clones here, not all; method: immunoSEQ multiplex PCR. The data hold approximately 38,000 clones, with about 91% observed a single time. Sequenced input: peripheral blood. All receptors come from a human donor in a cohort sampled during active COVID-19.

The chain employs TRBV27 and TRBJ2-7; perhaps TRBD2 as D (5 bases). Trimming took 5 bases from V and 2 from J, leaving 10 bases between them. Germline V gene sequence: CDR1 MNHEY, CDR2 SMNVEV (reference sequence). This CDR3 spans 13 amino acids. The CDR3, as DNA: TGTGCCAGCAGTCCCGGGATACCCTACGAGCAGTACTTC. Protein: CASSPGIPYEQYF.

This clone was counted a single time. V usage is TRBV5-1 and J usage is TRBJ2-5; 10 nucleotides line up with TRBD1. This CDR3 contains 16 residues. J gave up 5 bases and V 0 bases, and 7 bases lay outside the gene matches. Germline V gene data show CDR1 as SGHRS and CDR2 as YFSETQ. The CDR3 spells CASSLAGTGVIETQYF. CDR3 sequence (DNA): TGCGCCAGCAGCTTGGCCGGGACAGGGGTTATCGAGACCCAGTACTTC.

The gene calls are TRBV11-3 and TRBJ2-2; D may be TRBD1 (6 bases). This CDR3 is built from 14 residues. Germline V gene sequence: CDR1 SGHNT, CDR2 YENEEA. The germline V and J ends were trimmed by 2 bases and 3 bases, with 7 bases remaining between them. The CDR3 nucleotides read TGTGCCAGCAGCTTAAGGACAGACACCGGGGAGCTGTTTTTT. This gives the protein CASSLRTDTGELFF. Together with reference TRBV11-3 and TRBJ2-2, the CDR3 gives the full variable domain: EAGVVQSPRYKIIEKKQPVAFWCNPISGHNTLYWYLQNLGQGPELLIRYENEEAVDDSQLPKDRFSAERLKGVDSTLKIQPAELGDSAVYLCASSLRTDTGELFFGEGSRLTVL.